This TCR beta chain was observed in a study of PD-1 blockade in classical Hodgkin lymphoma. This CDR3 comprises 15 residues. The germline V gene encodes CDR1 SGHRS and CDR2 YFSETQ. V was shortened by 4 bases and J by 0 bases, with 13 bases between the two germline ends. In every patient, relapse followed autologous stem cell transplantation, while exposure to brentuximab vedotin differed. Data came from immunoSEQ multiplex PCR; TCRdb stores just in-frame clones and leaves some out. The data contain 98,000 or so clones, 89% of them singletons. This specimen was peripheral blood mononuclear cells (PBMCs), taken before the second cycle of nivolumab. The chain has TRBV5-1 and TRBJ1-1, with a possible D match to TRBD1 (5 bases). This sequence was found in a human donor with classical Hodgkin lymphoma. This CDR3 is CASSHRQGMNTEAFF. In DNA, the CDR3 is TGCGCCAGCAGCCATCGGCAGGGTATGAACACTGAAGCTTTCTTT. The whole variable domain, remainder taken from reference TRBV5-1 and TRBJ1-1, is KAGVTQTPRYLIKTRGQQVTLSCSPISGHRSVSWYQQTPGQGLQFLFEYFSETQRNKGNFPGRFSGRQFSNSRSEMNVSTLELGDSALYLCASSHRQGMNTEAFFGQGTRLTVV.